The following is a T cell receptor (beta chain) sequence with its context. Its cognate antigen is unknown. UMI-tagged TRB cDNA libraries were built via 5' RACE. TCRdb re-called the 5' RACE reads and catalogs CDR3 proteins one per entry, DNA excluded. The data include some 120,000 distinct CDR3 sequences; the top ten clones carry around 0.36%. The data originate from a study of CXCR3-negative and CXCR3-positive naive CD8 T cells. General observations from the study: When CXCR3-positive naive cells were set against CXCR3-negative naive cells, the former had more hydrophobic TRB CDR3s. Memory CD8+ T cell repertoires were far less diverse than both naive subsets. Naive CXCR3-positive and CXCR3-negative cells shared TRBV-TRBJ usage; memory cells diverged.

CD45RO-CCR7+CD27+CD95- marked naive CD8+ T cells. CDR3 length equals 18 residues. Per the germline V gene, CDR1 is SNHLY and CDR2 is FYNNEI. The receptor was isolated from a human donor in good health. Some clones in this sample may be carry-over from other donors' samples. The rearrangement links TRBV2 to TRBJ2-1; there is no DNA to check the TCRdb D call of TRBD1. The sequenced material came from naive CXCR3+ CD8+ T cells from blood. Described subset: CD45RO-CCR7+CD27+CD95- naive CD8+ T cells expressing CXCR3 (TNR3+). This CDR3 reads CASSDRTGDLSSYNEQFF.